Ten or more counts support the clone carrying this T cell receptor beta chain. This sample was included in a study of HIV-infected patients and healthy controls. Around 450 ng RNA was reverse transcribed with alpha and beta constant-region primers. Using multiplexing indices, alpha and beta chain libraries were generated apart by chain-specific third strand synthesis. TCRdb passed the 5' RACE reads through MiXCR, listing each CDR3 protein once. The sample contains fewer than 20,000 distinct CDR3 sequences, 8% to 10% of which appear only once. The CDR3 covers 14 residues. Trimming took off 5 bases at V and 6 bases at J, with 14 bases between the two ends. CDR1 and CDR2 (germline): MNHEY, SMNVEV (reference sequence). Antiretroviral therapy had run roughly three months, about 14 weeks, before follow-up blood collection. All unsorted peripheral T cells were captured because whole blood was used without fractionation.

The sequencing used blood, collected during antiretroviral therapy. The chain joins TRBV27 to TRBJ2-1; tentative D call: TRBD2 (5 bases). This clonotype was obtained from an adult with HIV infection. CDR3 DNA sequence: TGTGCCAGCAGTGGGTGGAGGACGGGCAATGAGCAGTTCTTC. Translated, it gives CASSGWRTGNEQFF.